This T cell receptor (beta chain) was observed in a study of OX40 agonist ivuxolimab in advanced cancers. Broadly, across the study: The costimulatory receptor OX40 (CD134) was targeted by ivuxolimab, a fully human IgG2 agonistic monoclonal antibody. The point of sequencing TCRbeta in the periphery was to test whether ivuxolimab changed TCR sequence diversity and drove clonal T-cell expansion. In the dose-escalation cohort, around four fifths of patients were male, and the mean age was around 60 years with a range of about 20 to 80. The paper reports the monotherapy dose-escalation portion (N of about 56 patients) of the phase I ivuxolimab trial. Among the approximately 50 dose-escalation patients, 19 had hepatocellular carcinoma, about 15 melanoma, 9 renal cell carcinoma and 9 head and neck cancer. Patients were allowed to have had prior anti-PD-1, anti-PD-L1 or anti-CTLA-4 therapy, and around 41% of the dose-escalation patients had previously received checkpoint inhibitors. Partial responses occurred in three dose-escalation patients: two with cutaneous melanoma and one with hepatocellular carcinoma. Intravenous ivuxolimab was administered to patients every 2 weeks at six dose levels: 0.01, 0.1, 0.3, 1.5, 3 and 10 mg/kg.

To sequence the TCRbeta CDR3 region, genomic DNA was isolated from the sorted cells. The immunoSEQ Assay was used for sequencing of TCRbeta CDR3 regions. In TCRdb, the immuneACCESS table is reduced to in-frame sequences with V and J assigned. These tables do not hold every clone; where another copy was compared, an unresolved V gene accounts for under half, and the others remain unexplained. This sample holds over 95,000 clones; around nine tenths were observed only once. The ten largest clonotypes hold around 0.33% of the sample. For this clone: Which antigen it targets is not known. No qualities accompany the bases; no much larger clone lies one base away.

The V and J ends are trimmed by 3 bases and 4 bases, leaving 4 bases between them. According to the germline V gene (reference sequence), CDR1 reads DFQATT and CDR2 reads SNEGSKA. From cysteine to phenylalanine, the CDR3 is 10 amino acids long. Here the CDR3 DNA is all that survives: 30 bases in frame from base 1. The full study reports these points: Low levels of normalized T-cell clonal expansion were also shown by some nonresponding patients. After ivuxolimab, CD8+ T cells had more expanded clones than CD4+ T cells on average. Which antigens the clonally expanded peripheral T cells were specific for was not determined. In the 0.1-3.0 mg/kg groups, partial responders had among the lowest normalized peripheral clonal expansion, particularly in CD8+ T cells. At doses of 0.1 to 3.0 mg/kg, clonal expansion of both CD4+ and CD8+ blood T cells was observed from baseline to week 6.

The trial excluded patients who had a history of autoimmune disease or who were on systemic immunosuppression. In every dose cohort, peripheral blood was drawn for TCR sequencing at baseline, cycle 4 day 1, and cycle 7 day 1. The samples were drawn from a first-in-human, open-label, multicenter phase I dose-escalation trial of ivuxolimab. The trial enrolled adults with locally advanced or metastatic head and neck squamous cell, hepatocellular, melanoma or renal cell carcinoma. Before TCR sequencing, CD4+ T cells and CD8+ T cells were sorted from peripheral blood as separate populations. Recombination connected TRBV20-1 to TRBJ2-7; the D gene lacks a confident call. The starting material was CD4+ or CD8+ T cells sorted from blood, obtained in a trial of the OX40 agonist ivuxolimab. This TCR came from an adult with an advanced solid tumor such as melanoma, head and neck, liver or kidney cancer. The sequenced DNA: TGCAGTGCTAGGGATTACGAGCAGTACTTC. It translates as CSARDYEQYF.